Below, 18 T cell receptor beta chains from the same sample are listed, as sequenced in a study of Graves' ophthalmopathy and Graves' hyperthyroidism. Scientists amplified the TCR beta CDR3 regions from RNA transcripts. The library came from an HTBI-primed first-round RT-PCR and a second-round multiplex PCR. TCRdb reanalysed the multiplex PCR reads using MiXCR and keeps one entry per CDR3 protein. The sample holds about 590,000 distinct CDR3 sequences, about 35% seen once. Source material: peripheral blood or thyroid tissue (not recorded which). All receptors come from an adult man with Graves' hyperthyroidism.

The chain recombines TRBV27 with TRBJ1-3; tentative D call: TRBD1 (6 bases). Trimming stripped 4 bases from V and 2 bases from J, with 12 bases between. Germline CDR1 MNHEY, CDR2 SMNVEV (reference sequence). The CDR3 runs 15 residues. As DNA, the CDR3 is TGTGCCAGCAGTTACTCTACAGGGACTGGAAACACCATATATTTT. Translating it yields CASSYSTGTGNTIYF.

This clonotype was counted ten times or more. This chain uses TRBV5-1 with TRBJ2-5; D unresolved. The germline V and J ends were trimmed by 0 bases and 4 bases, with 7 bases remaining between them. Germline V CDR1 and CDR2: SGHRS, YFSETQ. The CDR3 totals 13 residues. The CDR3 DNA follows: TGCGCCAGCAGCTTGGGTCCGGGAGAGACCCAGTACTTC. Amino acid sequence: CASSLGPGETQYF.

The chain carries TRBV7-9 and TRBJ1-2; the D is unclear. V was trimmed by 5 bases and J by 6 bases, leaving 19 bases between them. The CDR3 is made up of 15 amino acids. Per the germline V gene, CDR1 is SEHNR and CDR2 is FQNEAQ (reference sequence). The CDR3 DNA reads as TGTGCCAGCAGCCCCATGGACGGAGGACTTAATGGCTACACCTTC. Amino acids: CASSPMDGGLNGYTF.

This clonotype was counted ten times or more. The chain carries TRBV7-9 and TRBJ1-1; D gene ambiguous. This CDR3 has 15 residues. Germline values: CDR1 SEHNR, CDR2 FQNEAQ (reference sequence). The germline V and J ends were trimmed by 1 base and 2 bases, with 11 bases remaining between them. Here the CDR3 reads CASSLEVGINTEAFF. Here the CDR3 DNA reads TGTGCCAGCAGCTTAGAGGTCGGAATCAACACTGAAGCTTTCTTT.

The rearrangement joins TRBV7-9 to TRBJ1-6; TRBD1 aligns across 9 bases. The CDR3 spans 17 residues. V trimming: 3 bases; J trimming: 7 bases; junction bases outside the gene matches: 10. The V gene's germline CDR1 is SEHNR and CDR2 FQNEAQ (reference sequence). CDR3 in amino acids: CASSFAGTGSGNSPLHF. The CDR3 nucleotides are TGTGCCAGCAGCTTCGCCGGGACAGGGTCGGGGAATTCACCCCTCCACTTT.

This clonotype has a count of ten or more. The CDR3 sequence: CSATRGLAGSYEQYF. For the CDR3, the DNA is TGCAGTGCTACCCGCGGACTAGCGGGTAGCTACGAGCAGTACTTC. The rearrangement uses TRBV20-1 and TRBJ2-7, with TRBD2 matching 11 bases. The CDR3 extends over 15 amino acids. Germline trimming cut 4 bases from V and 3 bases from J; bases unmatched to any gene: 8. The germline V gene has CDR1 DFQATT and CDR2 SNEGSKA (reference sequence).

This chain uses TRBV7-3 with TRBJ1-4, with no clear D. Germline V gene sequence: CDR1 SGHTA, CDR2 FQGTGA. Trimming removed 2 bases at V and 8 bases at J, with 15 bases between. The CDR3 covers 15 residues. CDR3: CASSLAPPGGEKLFF. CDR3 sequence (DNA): TGTGCCAGCAGCTTAGCGCCCCCGGGAGGCGAAAAACTGTTTTTT.

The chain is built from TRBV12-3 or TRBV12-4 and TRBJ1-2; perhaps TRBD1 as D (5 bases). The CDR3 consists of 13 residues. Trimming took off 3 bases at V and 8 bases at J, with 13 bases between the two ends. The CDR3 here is CASSFGGVEGYTF. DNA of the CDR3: TGTGCCAGCAGTTTTGGGGGGGTGGAAGGCTACACCTTC.

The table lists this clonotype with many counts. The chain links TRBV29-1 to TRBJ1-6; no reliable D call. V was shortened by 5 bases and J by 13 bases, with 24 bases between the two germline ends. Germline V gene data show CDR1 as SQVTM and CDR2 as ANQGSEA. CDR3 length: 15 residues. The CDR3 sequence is CSVPPTVPAPCPLHF. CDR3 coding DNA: TGCAGCGTTCCCCCGACTGTGCCCGCGCCTTGCCCCCTCCACTTT.

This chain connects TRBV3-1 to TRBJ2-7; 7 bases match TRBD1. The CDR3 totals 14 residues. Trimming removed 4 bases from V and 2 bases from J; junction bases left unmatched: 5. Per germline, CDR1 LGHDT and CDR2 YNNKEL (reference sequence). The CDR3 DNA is TGTGCCAGCAGCCGTGGGGACAGCGCCTACGAGCAGTACTTC. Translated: CASSRGDSAYEQYF.

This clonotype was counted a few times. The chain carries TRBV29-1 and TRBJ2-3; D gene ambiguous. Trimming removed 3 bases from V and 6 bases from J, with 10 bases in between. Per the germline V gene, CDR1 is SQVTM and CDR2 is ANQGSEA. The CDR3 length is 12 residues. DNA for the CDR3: TGCAGCGTTGAGGCCAGTCTGGATACGCAGTATTTT. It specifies CSVEASLDTQYF.

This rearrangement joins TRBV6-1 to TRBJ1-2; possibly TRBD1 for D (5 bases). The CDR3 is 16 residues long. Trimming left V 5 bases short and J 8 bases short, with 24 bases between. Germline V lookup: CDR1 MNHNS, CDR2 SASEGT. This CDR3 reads CASSYSNLWRGEGYTF. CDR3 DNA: TGTGCCAGCAGTTACTCTAACTTATGGAGGGGTGAAGGCTACACCTTC.

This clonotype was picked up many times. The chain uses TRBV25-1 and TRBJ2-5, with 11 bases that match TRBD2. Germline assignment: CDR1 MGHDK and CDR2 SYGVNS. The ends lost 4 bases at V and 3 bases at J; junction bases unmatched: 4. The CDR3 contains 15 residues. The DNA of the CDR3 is TGTGCCAGCAGTGCTCCGGGACTAGCGGAAGAGACCCAGTACTTC. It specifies CASSAPGLAEETQYF.

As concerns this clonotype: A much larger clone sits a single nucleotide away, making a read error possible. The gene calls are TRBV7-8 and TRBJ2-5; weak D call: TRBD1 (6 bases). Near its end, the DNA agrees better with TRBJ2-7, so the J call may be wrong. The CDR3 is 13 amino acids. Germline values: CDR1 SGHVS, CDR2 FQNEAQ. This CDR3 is CASSSARGYEQYF. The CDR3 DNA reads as TGTGCCAGCAGCTCCGCCAGGGGCTACGAGCAGTACTTC.

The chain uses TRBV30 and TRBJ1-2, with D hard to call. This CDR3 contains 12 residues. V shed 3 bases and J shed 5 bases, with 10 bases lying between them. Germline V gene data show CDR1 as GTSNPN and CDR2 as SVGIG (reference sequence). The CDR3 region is CAWRAHPYGYTF. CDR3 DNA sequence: TGTGCCTGGAGGGCACACCCGTATGGCTACACCTTC.

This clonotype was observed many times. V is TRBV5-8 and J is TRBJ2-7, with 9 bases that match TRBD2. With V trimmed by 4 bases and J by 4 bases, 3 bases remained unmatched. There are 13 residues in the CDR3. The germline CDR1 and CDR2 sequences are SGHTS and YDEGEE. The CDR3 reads CASSDGLAYEQYF. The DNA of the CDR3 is TGTGCCAGCAGCGACGGACTAGCGTACGAGCAGTACTTC.

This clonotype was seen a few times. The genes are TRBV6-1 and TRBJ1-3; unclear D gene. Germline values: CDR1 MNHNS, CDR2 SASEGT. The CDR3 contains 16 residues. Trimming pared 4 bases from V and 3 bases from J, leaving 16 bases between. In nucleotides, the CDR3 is TGTGCCAGCAGTGGAACAGCTTTACCCTTTGGAAACACCATATATTTT. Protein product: CASSGTALPFGNTIYF.

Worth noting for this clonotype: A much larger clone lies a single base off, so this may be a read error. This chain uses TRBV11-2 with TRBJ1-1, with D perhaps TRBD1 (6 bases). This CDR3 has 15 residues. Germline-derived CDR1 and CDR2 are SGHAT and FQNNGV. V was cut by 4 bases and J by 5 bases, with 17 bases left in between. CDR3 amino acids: CASSSDGGRGTEAFF. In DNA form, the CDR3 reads TGTGCCAGCAGCTCCGACGGGGGGCGCGGGACTGAAGCTTTCTTT.